What follows describes a single T cell receptor (beta chain). This entry comes from a study of blood T cell repertoires in COVID-19. Looking at the study overall: Material from acute and convalescent COVID-19 was sourced from the United States, Italy and Spain. The cDNA or gDNA used as material had been derived from T cells, B-cell-depleted T cells, or PBMCs.

Original methodology: Reference gene primer amplification gave estimated nucleated cell counts. Libraries were prepared by immunoSEQ multiplex PCR; TCRdb keeps only in-frame clonotypes and omits some of them. V and J calls and clone size are those listed in that table; D and trimming were worked out from the DNA. Here the sample spans a few hundred thousand clones, roughly 90% being singletons. The CDR3 is 16 residues long. Sequenced: peripheral blood. The source is a man between 70 and 80 years old with acute or convalescent COVID-19. V gene TRBV21-1 combines with J gene TRBJ2-7; whether TRBD1, the table's D call, matches the DNA was not checked. TRBV21-1 is annotated as a pseudogene. The CDR3 reads CASIQVPGQGSYEQYF. CDR3 nucleotides: TGTGCCAGCATACAAGTTCCGGGACAGGGGTCCTACGAGCAGTACTTC.